In this sample, the clone carrying this T cell receptor beta chain turned up once. Profiling relied on immunoSEQ multiplex PCR, and the TCRdb table lists in-frame clones only, not all of them. The sample lists 250,000 to 350,000 clones; about 82% were seen once. The data were obtained in a study of blood T cell repertoires in COVID-19. For the study at large: Samples representing acute and convalescent COVID-19 were sourced from the United States, Italy and Spain.

From germline, CDR1 is SGHVS and CDR2 FNYEAQ. Trimming at V came to 1 base and at J to 4 bases, leaving 3 bases not matched to a gene. The CDR3 is 14 amino acids. This sequence was found in a woman aged 50 to 65 with acute or convalescent COVID-19. The chain employs TRBV7-6 and TRBJ2-5; 7 bases line up with TRBD2. Input material: peripheral blood. The CDR3 spells CASSLVGGGETQYF. The CDR3, as DNA: TGTGCCAGCAGCTTAGTTGGGGGGGGAGAGACCCAGTACTTC.